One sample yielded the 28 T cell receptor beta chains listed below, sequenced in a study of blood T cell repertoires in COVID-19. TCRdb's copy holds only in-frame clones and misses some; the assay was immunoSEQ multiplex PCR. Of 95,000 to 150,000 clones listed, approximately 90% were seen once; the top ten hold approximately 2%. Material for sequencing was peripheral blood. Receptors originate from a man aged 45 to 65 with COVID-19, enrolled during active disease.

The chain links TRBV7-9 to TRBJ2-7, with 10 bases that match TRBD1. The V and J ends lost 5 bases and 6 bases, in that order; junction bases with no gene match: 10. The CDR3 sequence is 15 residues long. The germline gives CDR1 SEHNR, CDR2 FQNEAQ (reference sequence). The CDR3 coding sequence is TGTGCCAGCAGCATGACCGGGACAGGGGCGGGCGAGCAGTACTTC. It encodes CASSMTGTGAGEQYF.

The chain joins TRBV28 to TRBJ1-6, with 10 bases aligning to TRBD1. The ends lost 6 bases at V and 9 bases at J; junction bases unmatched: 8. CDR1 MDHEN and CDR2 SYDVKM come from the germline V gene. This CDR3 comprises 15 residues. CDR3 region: CASSRTGTGVSPLHF. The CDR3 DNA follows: TGTGCCAGCAGCCGAACCGGGACAGGGGTTTCACCCCTCCACTTT.

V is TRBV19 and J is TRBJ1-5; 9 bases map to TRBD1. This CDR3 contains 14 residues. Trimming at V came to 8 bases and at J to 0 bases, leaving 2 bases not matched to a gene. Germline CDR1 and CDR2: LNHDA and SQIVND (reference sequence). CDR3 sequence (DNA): TGTGCCAGTTCGACAGGGGGTAGCAATCAGCCCCAGCATTTT. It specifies CASSTGGSNQPQHF.

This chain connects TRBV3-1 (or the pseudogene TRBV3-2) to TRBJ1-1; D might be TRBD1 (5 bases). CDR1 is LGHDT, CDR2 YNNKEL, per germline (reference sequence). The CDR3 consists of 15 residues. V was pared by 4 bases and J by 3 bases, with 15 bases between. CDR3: CASSPSRGMYTEAFF. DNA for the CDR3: TGTGCCAGCAGCCCTTCCCGGGGGATGTACACTGAAGCTTTCTTT.

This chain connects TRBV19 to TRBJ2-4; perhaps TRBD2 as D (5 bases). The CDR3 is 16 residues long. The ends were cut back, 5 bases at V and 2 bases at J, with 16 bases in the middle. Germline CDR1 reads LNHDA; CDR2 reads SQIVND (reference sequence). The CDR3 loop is CASSEGLWKTKNIQYF. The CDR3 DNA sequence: TGTGCCAGTAGTGAGGGCTTATGGAAAACCAAAAACATTCAGTACTTC.

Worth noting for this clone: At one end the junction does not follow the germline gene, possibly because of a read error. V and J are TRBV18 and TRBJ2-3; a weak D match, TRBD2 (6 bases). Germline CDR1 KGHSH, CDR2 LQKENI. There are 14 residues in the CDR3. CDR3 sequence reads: CASSPSTSTDTRYF. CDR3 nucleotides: TGTGCCAGCTCACCTTCTACTAGCACAGATACGCGGTATTTT.

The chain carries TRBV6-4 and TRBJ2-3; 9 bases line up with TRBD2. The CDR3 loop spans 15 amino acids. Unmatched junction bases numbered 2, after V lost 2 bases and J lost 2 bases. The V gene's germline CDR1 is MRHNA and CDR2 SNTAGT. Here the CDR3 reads CASSDRGRATDTQYF. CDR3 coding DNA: TGTGCCAGCAGTGACCGCGGGAGGGCCACAGATACGCAGTATTTT.

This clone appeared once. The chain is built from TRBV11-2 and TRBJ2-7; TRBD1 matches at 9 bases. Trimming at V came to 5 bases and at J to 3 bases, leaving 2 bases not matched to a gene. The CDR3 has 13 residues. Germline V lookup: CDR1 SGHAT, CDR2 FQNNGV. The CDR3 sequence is CASSLDRGYEQYF. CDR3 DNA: TGTGCCAGCAGCCTGGACAGGGGCTACGAGCAGTACTTC.

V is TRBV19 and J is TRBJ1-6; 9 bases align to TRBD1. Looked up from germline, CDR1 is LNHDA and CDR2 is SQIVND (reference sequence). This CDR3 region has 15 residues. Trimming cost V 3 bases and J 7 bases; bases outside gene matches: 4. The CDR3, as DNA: TGTGCCAGTAGTATCTCGGGACAGGGAAATTCACCCCTCCACTTT. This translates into CASSISGQGNSPLHF.

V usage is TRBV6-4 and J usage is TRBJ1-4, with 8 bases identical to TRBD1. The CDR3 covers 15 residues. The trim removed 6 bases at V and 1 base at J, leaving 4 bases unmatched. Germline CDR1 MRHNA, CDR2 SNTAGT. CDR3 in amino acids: CASSLTGGTNEKLFF. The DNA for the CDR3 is TGTGCCAGCAGCCTAACAGGGGGAACTAATGAAAAACTGTTTTTT.

The CDR3 region is CASTGAGESGTDTQYF. The CDR3 nucleotides read TGCGCCAGCACTGGGGCGGGAGAATCTGGCACAGATACGCAGTATTTT. The chain recombines TRBV5-1 with TRBJ2-3, with 7 bases aligning to TRBD2. This CDR3 has 16 residues. Germline V gene data show CDR1 as SGHRS and CDR2 as YFSETQ. J gave up 1 base and V 6 bases, and 11 bases lay outside the gene matches.

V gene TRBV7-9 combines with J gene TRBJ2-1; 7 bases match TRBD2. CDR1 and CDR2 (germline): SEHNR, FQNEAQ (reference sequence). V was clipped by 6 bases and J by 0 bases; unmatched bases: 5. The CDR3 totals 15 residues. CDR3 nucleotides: TGTGCCAGCAGTAACAGCGGGACCTCCTACAATGAGCAGTTCTTC. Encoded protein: CASSNSGTSYNEQFF. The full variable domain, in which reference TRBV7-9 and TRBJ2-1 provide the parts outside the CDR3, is DTGVSQNPRHKITKRGQNVTFRCDPISEHNRLYWYRQTLGQGPEFLTYFQNEAQLEKSRLLSDRFSAERPKGSFSTLEIQRTEQGDSAMYLCASSNSGTSYNEQFFGPGTRLTVL.

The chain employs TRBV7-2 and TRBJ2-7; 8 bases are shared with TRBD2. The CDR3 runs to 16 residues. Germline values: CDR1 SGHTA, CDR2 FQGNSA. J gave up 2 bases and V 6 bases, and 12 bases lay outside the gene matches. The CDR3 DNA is TGTGCCAGCAGTGTCGGGCAGCGGGAGTTGGCCTACGAGCAGTACTTC. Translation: CASSVGQRELAYEQYF.

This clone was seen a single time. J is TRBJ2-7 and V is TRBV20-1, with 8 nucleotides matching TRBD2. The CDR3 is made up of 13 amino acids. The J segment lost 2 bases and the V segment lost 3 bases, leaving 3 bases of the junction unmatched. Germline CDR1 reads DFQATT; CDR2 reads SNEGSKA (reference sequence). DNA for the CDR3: TGCAGTGCTAGTCCGCGGGGGGCCTACGAGCAGTACTTC. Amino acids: CSASPRGAYEQYF.

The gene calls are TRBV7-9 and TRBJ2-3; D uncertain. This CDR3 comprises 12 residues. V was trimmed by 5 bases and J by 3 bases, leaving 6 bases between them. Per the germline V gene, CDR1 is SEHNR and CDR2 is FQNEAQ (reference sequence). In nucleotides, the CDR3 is TGTGCCAGCAGCGAGAATACAGATACGCAGTATTTT. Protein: CASSENTDTQYF. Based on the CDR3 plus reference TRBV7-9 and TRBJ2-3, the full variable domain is DTGVSQNPRHKITKRGQNVTFRCDPISEHNRLYWYRQTLGQGPEFLTYFQNEAQLEKSRLLSDRFSAERPKGSFSTLEIQRTEQGDSAMYLCASSENTDTQYFGPGTRLTVL.

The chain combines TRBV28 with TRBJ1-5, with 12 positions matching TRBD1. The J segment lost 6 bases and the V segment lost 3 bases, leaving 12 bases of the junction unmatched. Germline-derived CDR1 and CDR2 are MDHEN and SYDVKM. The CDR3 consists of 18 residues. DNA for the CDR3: TGTGCCAGCAGTTTCCCTCCCGGGACAGGGGGCTTGGGTCAGCCCCAGCATTTT. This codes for CASSFPPGTGGLGQPQHF.

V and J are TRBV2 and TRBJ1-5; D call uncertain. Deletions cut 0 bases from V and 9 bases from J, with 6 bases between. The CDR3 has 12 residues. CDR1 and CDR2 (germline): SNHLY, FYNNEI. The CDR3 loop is CASSEAGRPQHF. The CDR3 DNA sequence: TGTGCCAGCAGTGAAGCTGGGAGGCCCCAGCATTTT.

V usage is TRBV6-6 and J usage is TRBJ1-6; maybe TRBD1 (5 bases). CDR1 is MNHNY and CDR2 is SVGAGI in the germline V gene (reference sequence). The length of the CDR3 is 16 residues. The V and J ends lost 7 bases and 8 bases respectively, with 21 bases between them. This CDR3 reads CASTSLGTASDSPLHF. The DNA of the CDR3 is TGTGCCAGCACCAGCCTAGGGACTGCTTCAGATTCACCCCTCCACTTT.

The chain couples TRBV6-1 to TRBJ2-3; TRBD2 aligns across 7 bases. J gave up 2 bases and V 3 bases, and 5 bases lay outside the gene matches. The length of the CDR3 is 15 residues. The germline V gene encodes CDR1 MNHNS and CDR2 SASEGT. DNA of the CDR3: TGTGCCAGCAGTGAGGGGCGGGAGTTCACAGATACGCAGTATTTT. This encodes CASSEGREFTDTQYF.

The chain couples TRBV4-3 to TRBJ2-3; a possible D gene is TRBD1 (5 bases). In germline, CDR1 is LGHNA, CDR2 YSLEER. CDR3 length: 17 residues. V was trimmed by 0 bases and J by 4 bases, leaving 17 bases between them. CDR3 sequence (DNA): TGCGCCAGCAGCCAAGATGGGGCTAGTCTCCACGCAGATACGCAGTATTTT. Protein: CASSQDGASLHADTQYF.

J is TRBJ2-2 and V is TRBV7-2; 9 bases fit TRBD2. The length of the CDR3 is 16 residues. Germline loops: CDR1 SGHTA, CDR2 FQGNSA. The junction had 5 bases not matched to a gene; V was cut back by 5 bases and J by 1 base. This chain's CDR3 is CASSTRLAVNTGELFF. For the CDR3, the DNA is TGTGCCAGCAGCACGAGACTAGCGGTGAACACCGGGGAGCTGTTTTTT.

The CDR3 here is CASSLLGGSRTQYF. CDR3 nucleotide sequence: TGTGCCAGCAGCTTGTTGGGGGGATCGCGGACCCAGTACTTC. The gene calls are TRBV5-8 and TRBJ2-5; D is perhaps TRBD2 (6 bases). Germline assignment: CDR1 SGHTS and CDR2 YDEGEE. The CDR3 is 14 amino acids. The germline V and J ends were trimmed by 1 base and 7 bases, with 14 bases remaining between them.

The CDR3 DNA reads TGTGCCAGCAGCTCTTGGGGGCACGAGCAGTACTTC. Its translation: CASSSWGHEQYF. This rearrangement joins TRBV7-2 to TRBJ2-7, with a weak D call TRBD1 (6 bases). The length of the CDR3 is 12 residues. Germline CDR1 and CDR2: SGHTA and FQGNSA. Trimming took 4 bases from V and 5 from J, leaving 9 bases between them.

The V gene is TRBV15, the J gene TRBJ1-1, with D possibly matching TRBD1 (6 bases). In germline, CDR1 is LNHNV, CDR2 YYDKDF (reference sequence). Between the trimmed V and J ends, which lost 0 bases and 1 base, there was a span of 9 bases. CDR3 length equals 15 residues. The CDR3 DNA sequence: TGTGCCACCAGCAGAGATCGGGGGGCGAACACTGAAGCTTTCTTT. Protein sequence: CATSRDRGANTEAFF.

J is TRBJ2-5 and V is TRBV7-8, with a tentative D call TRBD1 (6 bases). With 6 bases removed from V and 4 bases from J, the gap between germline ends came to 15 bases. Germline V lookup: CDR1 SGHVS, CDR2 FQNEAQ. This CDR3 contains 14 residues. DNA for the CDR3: TGTGCCAGCAGATATGGGGGCCGGGGAGAGACCCAGTACTTC. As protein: CASRYGGRGETQYF.

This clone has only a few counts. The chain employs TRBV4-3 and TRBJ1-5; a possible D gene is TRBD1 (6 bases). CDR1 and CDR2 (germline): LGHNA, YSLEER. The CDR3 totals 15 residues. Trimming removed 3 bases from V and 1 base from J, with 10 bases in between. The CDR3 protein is CASSQGQGSNQPQHF. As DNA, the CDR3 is TGCGCCAGCAGCCAGGGGCAGGGGAGCAATCAGCCCCAGCATTTT.

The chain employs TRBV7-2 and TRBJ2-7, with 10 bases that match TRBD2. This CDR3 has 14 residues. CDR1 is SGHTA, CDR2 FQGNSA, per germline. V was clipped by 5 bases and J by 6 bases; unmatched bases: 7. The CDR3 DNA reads TGTGCCAGCAGCCAACTAGCGGGATCGAGCGAGCAGTACTTC. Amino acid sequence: CASSQLAGSSEQYF.

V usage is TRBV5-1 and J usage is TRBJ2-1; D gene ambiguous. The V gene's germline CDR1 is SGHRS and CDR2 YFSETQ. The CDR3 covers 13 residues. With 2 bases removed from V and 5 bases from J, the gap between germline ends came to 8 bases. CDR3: CASSFLINNEQFF. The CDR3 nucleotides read TGCGCCAGCAGCTTCCTTATAAACAATGAGCAGTTCTTC.